This TCR beta chain was sequenced during a study of T cell repertoires in cytomegalovirus infection. Study information: It was the public TCR beta signatures that indicated both CMV infection and matching HLA type.

In its sample, this clonotype was seen a few times. Its specificity is unknown. Each CDR3 protein is one row after TCRdb ran MiXCR on the reads. The sample includes tens of thousands of distinct CDR3 sequences, 20% to 25% seen only once; the top ten take about a quarter. This TCR came from a human donor in good health (CMV status not recorded). Some clones in this sample may be carry-over from other donors' samples. Material: CD8+ T cells from cultured PBMCs, obtained from culture after CMV antigen stimulation.

As DNA, the CDR3 is TGTGCCAGCAGCCCCGAGACAGGGATGACCTACGAGCAGTACTTC. It is translated as CASSPETGMTYEQYF. V is TRBV7-2 and J is TRBJ2-7; 7 bases align to TRBD1. From germline, CDR1 is SGHTA and CDR2 FQGNSA. The CDR3 is 15 amino acids. V lost 5 bases, J lost 2 bases, and 9 bases stayed unmatched.